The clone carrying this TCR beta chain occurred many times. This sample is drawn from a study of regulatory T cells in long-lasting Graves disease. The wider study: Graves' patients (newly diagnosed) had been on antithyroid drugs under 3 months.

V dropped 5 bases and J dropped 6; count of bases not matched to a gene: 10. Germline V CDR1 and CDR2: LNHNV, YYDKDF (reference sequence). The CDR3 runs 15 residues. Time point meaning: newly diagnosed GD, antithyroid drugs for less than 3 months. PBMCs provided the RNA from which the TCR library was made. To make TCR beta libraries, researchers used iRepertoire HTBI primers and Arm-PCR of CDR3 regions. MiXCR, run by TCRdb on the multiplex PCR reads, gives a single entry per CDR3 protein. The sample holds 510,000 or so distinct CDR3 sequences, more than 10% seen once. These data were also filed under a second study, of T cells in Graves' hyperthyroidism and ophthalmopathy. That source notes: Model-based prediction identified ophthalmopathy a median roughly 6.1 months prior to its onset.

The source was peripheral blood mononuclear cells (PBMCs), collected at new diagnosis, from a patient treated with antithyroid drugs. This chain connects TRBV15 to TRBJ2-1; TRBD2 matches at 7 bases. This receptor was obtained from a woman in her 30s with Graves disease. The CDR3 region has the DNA TGTGCCACCAGCCCGTTCACTAAGCGGGGCAATGAGCAGTTCTTC. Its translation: CATSPFTKRGNEQFF.